This TCR beta chain appears in the sequencing data of a study of blood T cell repertoires in COVID-19 (TCRdb year 2020). General notes on the study: Samples covering the acute and convalescent phases of COVID-19 were provided by collaborators in the United States, Italy and Spain. A de-identified subject ID, COVID-19 status, age in years and sex were almost always included in the sample metadata. Where HLA class I and class II types were available, the types were taken from metadata supplied by the sample provider, not from assay-based typing. The dataset comprised deeply sampled blood TCRbeta repertoires from subjects exposed to, actively infected with, or recovered from COVID-19. The prospective study material was composed of cDNA or gDNA derived from T cells, B-cell-depleted T cells, or PBMCs. The samples were drawn from two sources: the first 160 participants of the ongoing ImmuneRACE study, and some 1,300 subjects contributed by 6 global collaborators. The repertoires were released in a freely available public database meant as a resource for research on the immune response to SARS-CoV-2. The research as a whole found: The quantity of clinical and demographic metadata differed by source and by participant and was supplied without curation.

The CDR3 numbers 14 residues from cysteine through phenylalanine. Only the CDR3 part of the read is kept: 42 bases, read in frame from the first base. For this chain, trimming is 5 bases at the V end and 2 bases at the J end, and the number of junction bases without a gene match is 3. CDR1 and CDR2, per the germline V gene, are MDHEN and SYDVKM. Participants in the prospective study were enrolled through a virtual design, were aged roughly 18 to 100 years, and lived in under 25 United States geographic areas. In the prospective study, cohorts were assigned on the basis of participant-reported clinical history obtained from a screening survey and a study questionnaire. For ImmuneRACE Cohort 3, a participant was defined as recovered based on two consecutive negative NP/OP PCR tests, clearance by a healthcare professional, or resolution of symptoms. In the prospective study, mobile phlebotomists collected whole blood, serum and a nasopharyngeal or oropharyngeal swab from each participant. Participants in the prospective study had the option to provide additional blood draws and questionnaires over a roughly two-month period. Before DNA extraction, blood samples from the prospective study were shipped at room temperature or frozen.

The immunoSEQ Assay, a bias-controlled multiplex PCR, was used to amplify TCRbeta CDR3 regions from genomic DNA. The published analysis was carried out like this. The number of nucleated cells in each sample was estimated from the amplification of reference gene primers within the assay. Sequence reads were collapsed and filtered to measure the absolute abundance of every unique TCRbeta CDR3 rearrangement. Productive Simpson clonality was computed per sample as the square root of Simpson's diversity index over productive rearrangements. TCRdb carries this immuneACCESS record with in-frame sequences only. Its versions omit some clonotypes, under half of them owing to an unresolved V gene in the studies checked, with the rest unexplained. The V and J calls and clone size were taken over from that table, and D and trimming were inferred from the DNA. This sample gives 150,000 to 200,000 clones in total; 88% of them show up just once. Jointly, the top ten make up roughly 8.6% of the sample.

A word on this clone: Its antigen is currently not known. Base qualities are not provided; no much larger clone lies one nucleotide away.

The chain was built from TRBV28 and TRBJ2-1, and TRBD2 aligns with 7 junction nucleotides. The receptor's source is a woman aged 18 to 35 who had recovered from COVID-19. What was sequenced was PBMCs or T cells enriched from blood (not recorded which). The nucleotide sequence reads TGTGCCAGCAGTCCTAGCGGTACCTACAATGAGCAGTTCTTC. This yields the protein CASSPSGTYNEQFF.